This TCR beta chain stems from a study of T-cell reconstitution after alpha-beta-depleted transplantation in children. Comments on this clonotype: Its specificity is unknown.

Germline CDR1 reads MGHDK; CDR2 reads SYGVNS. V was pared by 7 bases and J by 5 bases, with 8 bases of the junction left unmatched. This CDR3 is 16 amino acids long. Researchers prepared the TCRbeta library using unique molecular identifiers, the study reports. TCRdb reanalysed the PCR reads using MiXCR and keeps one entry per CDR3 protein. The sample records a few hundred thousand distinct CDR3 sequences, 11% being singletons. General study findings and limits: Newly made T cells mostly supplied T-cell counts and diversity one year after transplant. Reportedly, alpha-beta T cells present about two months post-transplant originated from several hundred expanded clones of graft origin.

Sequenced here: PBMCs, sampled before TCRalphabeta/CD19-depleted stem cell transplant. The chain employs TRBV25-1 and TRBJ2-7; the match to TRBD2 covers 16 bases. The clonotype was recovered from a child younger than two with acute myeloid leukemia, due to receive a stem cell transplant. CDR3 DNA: TGTGCCAGCACCCCAGGGACTAGCGGGAGGGCCCACGAGCAGTACTTC. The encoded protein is CASTPGTSGRAHEQYF.